The 14 T cell receptor beta chains presented below share a single source sample, sequenced in a study of T cells in localized non-small cell lung cancer. Using immunoSEQ multiplex PCR, the repertoire was profiled, and TCRdb retains in-frame clones only, with some absent. The sample has 25,000 to 30,000 clones, under 95% seen once. The specimen was peripheral blood, collected before any cancer treatment. Receptor source: a female donor at least 60 years old with stage I lung adenocarcinoma.

The chain uses TRBV6-6 and TRBJ2-1; D is ambiguous. V shed 0 bases and J shed 7 bases, with 7 bases lying between them. In germline, CDR1 is MNHNY, CDR2 SVGAGI (reference sequence). CDR3 length: 13 amino acids. The CDR3 is CASSYSSQNEQFF. CDR3 DNA sequence: TGTGCCAGCAGTTACTCGTCTCAAAATGAGCAGTTCTTC.

The chain carries TRBV2 and TRBJ2-2, with D uncertain. CDR1 and CDR2 (germline): SNHLY, FYNNEI. V lost 2 bases, J lost 1 base, and 8 bases lay in between. This CDR3 is 15 amino acids long. Here the CDR3 DNA reads TGTGCCAGCAGTGAATCGACTCTGAACACCGGGGAGCTGTTTTTT. Translating it yields CASSESTLNTGELFF.

The chain joins TRBV27 to TRBJ1-5; TRBD1 aligns across 10 bases. Looked up from germline, CDR1 is MNHEY and CDR2 is SMNVEV (reference sequence). CDR3 size: 14 residues. With V trimmed by 5 bases and J by 5 bases, 3 bases remained unmatched. The CDR3: CASSRDRGDQPQHF. The CDR3 coding sequence is TGTGCCAGCAGTCGGGACAGGGGTGATCAGCCCCAGCATTTT.

The chain has TRBV4-1 and TRBJ1-2; D is undetermined. CDR1 and CDR2 from the germline V gene are MGHRA and YSYEKL. The CDR3 spans 14 residues. V lost 2 bases and J 7 bases, leaving 14 bases between the germline ends. The CDR3 DNA follows: TGCGCCAGCAGCCAACCCGACACGTCTCGTGGCTACACCTTC. It codes for CASSQPDTSRGYTF.

The chain joins TRBV5-1 to TRBJ2-3; 8 positions match TRBD1. Germline trimming cut 0 bases from V and 4 bases from J; bases unmatched to any gene: 4. Germline V gives CDR1 SGHRS, CDR2 YFSETQ. This CDR3 is built from 15 residues. The DNA of the CDR3 is TGCGCCAGCAGCTTGGGACAGGGGCCGGCAGATACGCAGTATTTT. Translated, it gives CASSLGQGPADTQYF.

This clone occurred once. This chain connects TRBV27 to TRBJ1-1; D uncertain. Germline CDR1 MNHEY, CDR2 SMNVEV (reference sequence). The V gene lost 6 bases and the J gene lost 1 base, with 9 bases spanning the gap. CDR3 length: 13 residues. CDR3 nucleotide sequence: TGTGCCAGCAGCGACCAAACGAACACTGAAGCTTTCTTT. Its protein is CASSDQTNTEAFF.

The rearrangement links TRBV2 to TRBJ1-5, with D possibly being TRBD1 (6 bases). Germline lookup yields CDR1 SNHLY and CDR2 FYNNEI. Between the trimmed V and J ends, which lost 3 bases and 4 bases, there was a span of 16 bases. This CDR3 region has 16 residues. The CDR3 DNA follows: TGTGCCAGCAGTGATGGGACAAGCTCATTTAATCAGCCCCAGCATTTT. This gives the protein CASSDGTSSFNQPQHF.

This chain links TRBV5-1 with TRBJ2-3; D is undetermined. The germline V and J ends were trimmed by 3 bases and 1 base, with 6 bases remaining between them. The CDR3 extends over 13 amino acids. Germline V gene lookup returns CDR1 SGHRS and CDR2 YFSETQ. The CDR3 DNA reads as TGCGCCAGCAGCTACCAGGGCACAGATACGCAGTATTTT. It yields the protein CASSYQGTDTQYF.

The chain combines TRBV27 with TRBJ1-3; a weak D match, TRBD1 (5 bases). Germline lookup yields CDR1 MNHEY and CDR2 SMNVEV (reference sequence). The V end lost 5 bases, the J end lost 2 bases, and 13 bases lay between the germline ends. The CDR3 totals 15 residues. The DNA for the CDR3 is TGTGCCAGCAGTCCCGCTTCGGGGCCTGGAAACACCATATATTTT. Translation: CASSPASGPGNTIYF.

The rearrangement joins TRBV27 to TRBJ2-7; 13 positions agree with TRBD2. CDR1 and CDR2 (germline): MNHEY, SMNVEV (reference sequence). The V gene end was trimmed by 6 bases and the J gene end by 5 bases; junction bases not matched to a gene: 19. This CDR3 is built from 19 residues. The CDR3 is CASSPSPGLAGITRDEQYF. The CDR3 DNA reads as TGTGCCAGCAGCCCCTCGCCGGGACTAGCGGGAATCACTCGGGACGAGCAGTACTTC.

This chain joins TRBV6-6 and TRBJ2-7; TRBD2 matches 14 bases. CDR1 is MNHNY, CDR2 SVGAGI, per germline (reference sequence). With V trimmed by 5 bases and J by 3 bases, 6 bases remained unmatched. The CDR3 has 16 residues. The CDR3: CASSKLGTSGSYEQYF. For the CDR3, the DNA is TGTGCCAGCAGTAAATTGGGGACTAGCGGGAGCTACGAGCAGTACTTC.

This sequence joins TRBV18 and TRBJ2-2, with D possibly TRBD1 on 6 matching bases. This CDR3 is 16 amino acids long. From germline, CDR1 is KGHSH and CDR2 LQKENI. The V end was cut by 6 bases, the J end by 0 bases, with 14 bases between. The CDR3 coding sequence is TGTGCCAGCTCTCTAACGGACAGCACGAACACCGGGGAGCTGTTTTTT. Translating it yields CASSLTDSTNTGELFF.

As DNA, the CDR3 is TGTGCCAGCCTAGCGGTCGACTCCTACGAGCAGTACTTC. Translation: CASLAVDSYEQYF. The V call is TRBV28, the J call TRBJ2-7, with 7 bases aligning to TRBD2. This CDR3 has 13 amino acids. Losses at the gene ends were 8 bases for V and 0 bases for J; bases not matched to a gene: 4. In germline, CDR1 is MDHEN, CDR2 SYDVKM.

The chain is built from TRBV25-1 and TRBJ1-2; TRBD1 is a possible D gene (5 bases). The CDR3 sequence is 15 residues long. CDR1 is MGHDK, CDR2 SYGVNS, per germline. Trimming removed 4 bases from V and 5 bases from J, with 17 bases in between. CDR3 protein: CASSGAGTLNYGYTF. The CDR3 bases are TGTGCCAGCAGTGGTGCCGGGACCCTTAATTATGGCTACACCTTC.